Described below is a single T cell receptor beta chain sequence and its context. This entry belongs to a study of blood T cell repertoires in COVID-19. CDR1 is LNHDA, CDR2 SQIVND, per germline (reference sequence). The CDR3 runs 11 residues. V was cut by 7 bases and J by 8 bases, with 11 bases left in between. Clones were read by immunoSEQ multiplex PCR, and TCRdb kept only the in-frame ones, dropping some. Of about 230,000 clones listed, around 84% are singletons. The sample consisted of peripheral blood. This clonotype was sampled from a man aged 50 to 59 with COVID-19, enrolled during active disease. The chain recombines TRBV19 with TRBJ1-2; D perhaps matches TRBD1 (5 bases). CDR3: CASIGGEGYTF. The CDR3 nucleotides are TGTGCCAGTATTGGGGGGGAAGGCTACACCTTC.